The 22 T cell receptor beta chains presented below share a single source sample, sequenced in a study of cytomegalovirus exposure and HLA in healthy donors listed by TCRdb under 2017. The receptor library was made with the immunoSEQ multiplex PCR assay. For the multiplex PCR, a mixture combining 60 forward primers for TCR Vbeta segments and 13 reverse primers for TCR Jbeta segments was used. TCRdb took over this immuneACCESS table, retaining in-frame rearrangements with V and J assigned. Such tables are incomplete; in checked studies, under half of the missing clones stem from an unresolved V gene, and the remainder is unexplained. The sample yields 150,000 to 200,000 clones; 60% to 80% were counted once. The top ten hold about an eighth of the sample. Sequenced input: PBMCs. Receptors originate from a man aged 45-65 years in good health and CMV-seropositive.

The rearrangement uses TRBV10-2 and TRBJ2-1; perhaps TRBD1 as D (5 bases). CDR1 and CDR2 from the germline V gene are WSHSY and SAAADI. This CDR3 is 14 amino acids long. Trimming took 2 bases from V and 6 from J, leaving 11 bases between them. The CDR3 DNA sequence: TGCGCCAGCAGTGAGGTAGCTGGGGCCAATGAGCAGTTCTTC. It specifies CASSEVAGANEQFF.

This clone was counted only a few times. V gene TRBV5-1 combines with J gene TRBJ2-5; no reliable D call. The length of the CDR3 is 15 residues. Germline assignment: CDR1 SGHRS and CDR2 YFSETQ. V gave up 0 bases and J gave up 1 base, with 10 bases separating them. As DNA, the CDR3 is TGCGCCAGCAGCTTGGAGCGCCCCCTCCAAGAGACCCAGTACTTC. It translates to CASSLERPLQETQYF.

The genes are TRBV5-5 and TRBJ1-1; TRBD1 is a possible D gene (6 bases). V was shortened by 4 bases and J by 1 base, with 8 bases between the two germline ends. Germline V lookup: CDR1 SGHKS, CDR2 YYEKEE (reference sequence). The CDR3 is 13 residues long. The CDR3 DNA is TGTGCCAGCAGCCCAGGGGCGAACACTGAAGCTTTCTTT. It specifies CASSPGANTEAFF.

The genes are TRBV27 and TRBJ2-1; D remains unclear. The CDR3 runs 11 residues. Per the germline V gene, CDR1 is MNHEY and CDR2 is SMNVEV (reference sequence). Trimming removed 3 bases from V and 5 bases from J, with 2 bases in between. CDR3 amino acids: CASSFNNEQFF. The CDR3 DNA follows: TGTGCCAGCAGTTTTAACAATGAGCAGTTCTTC.

The sample holds a few counts of this clone. The rearrangement joins TRBV29-1 to TRBJ1-5, with D possibly TRBD1 on 6 matching bases. V dropped 7 bases and J dropped 11 bases, with 18 bases sitting between them. Germline V CDR1 and CDR2: SQVTM, ANQGSEA. This CDR3 region has 12 residues. In DNA, the CDR3 is TGCAGCGGCTCAACGACAGGTGGGTCCCAGCATTTT. This encodes CSGSTTGGSQHF.

The chain couples TRBV7-2 to TRBJ1-4, with 7 bases aligning to TRBD1. V lost 5 bases to trimming and J lost 6 bases; unmatched junction nucleotides: 9. The CDR3 consists of 15 residues. Germline-derived CDR1 and CDR2 are SGHTA and FQGNSA. The CDR3 DNA follows: TGTGCCAGCAGCGCTGACAGGGTATTAGATGAAAAACTGTTTTTT. Protein product: CASSADRVLDEKLFF.

This chain connects TRBV29-1 to TRBJ1-2; 10 nucleotides agree with TRBD1. In germline, CDR1 is SQVTM, CDR2 ANQGSEA. After removal of 8 bases from V and 3 bases from J, the junction contained 9 bases not matched to a gene. The CDR3 length is 14 residues. The CDR3 protein is CSHTRDRGHYGYTF. The DNA of the CDR3 is TGCAGCCATACTAGAGACAGGGGGCACTATGGCTACACCTTC. Combining the CDR3 with reference TRBV29-1 and TRBJ1-2 gives the whole variable domain SAVISQKPSRDICQRGTSLTIQCQVDSQVTMMFWYRQQPGQSLTLIATANQGSEATYESGFVIDKFPISRPNLTFSTLTVSNMSPEDSSIYLCSHTRDRGHYGYTFGSGTRLTVV.

This chain uses TRBV7-2 with TRBJ2-3; 7 bases match TRBD1. The V gene end was trimmed by 3 bases and the J gene end by 0 bases; junction bases not matched to a gene: 6. The CDR3 sequence is 16 residues long. CDR1 and CDR2 from the germline V gene are SGHTA and FQGNSA. CDR3 region: CASSLTGSVSTDTQYF. DNA of the CDR3: TGTGCCAGCAGCTTGACAGGGAGTGTTAGCACAGATACGCAGTATTTT.

This chain connects TRBV13 to TRBJ1-1; D might be TRBD1 (5 bases). The CDR3 extends over 15 amino acids. Trimming shortened V by 3 bases and J by 0 bases, and 11 bases separated the two germline ends. Looked up from germline, CDR1 is PRHDT and CDR2 is FYEKMQ (reference sequence). The DNA of the CDR3 is TGTGCCAGCAGCTTTCTAAAACAGGTGAACACTGAAGCTTTCTTT. Translating it yields CASSFLKQVNTEAFF.

The chain uses TRBV19 and TRBJ1-1, with D perhaps matching TRBD1 (5 bases). This CDR3 region has 11 residues. Trimming removed 4 bases from V and 8 bases from J, with 8 bases in between. Germline V gives CDR1 LNHDA, CDR2 SQIVND (reference sequence). CDR3 bases: TGTGCCAGTAGTAACCCAGGGGAAGCTTTCTTT. Amino acid sequence: CASSNPGEAFF.

V gene TRBV11-2 combines with J gene TRBJ1-5, with 10 bases lining up with TRBD1. The V gene end was trimmed by 6 bases and the J gene end by 4 bases; junction bases not matched to a gene: 6. The germline gives CDR1 SGHAT, CDR2 FQNNGV. This CDR3 is built from 15 residues. CDR3 in amino acids: CASSQDRGGNQPQHF. The CDR3 DNA is TGTGCCAGCAGTCAGGACAGGGGGGGTAATCAGCCCCAGCATTTT. Full variable domain (remainder filled in from reference TRBV11-2 and TRBJ1-5): EAGVAQSPRYKIIEKRQSVAFWCNPISGHATLYWYQQILGQGPKLLIQFQNNGVVDDSQLPKDRFSAERLKGVDSTLKIQPAKLEDSAVYLCASSQDRGGNQPQHFGDGTRLSIL.

The chain employs TRBV2 and TRBJ2-7, with D hard to call. V was trimmed by 4 bases and J by 0 bases, leaving 13 bases between them. Germline CDR1 is SNHLY and CDR2 is FYNNEI. The CDR3 has 15 residues. The CDR3 nucleotides are TGTGCCAGCAGTGGTTGGCAGAATTTCTCCTACGAGCAGTACTTC. Amino acids: CASSGWQNFSYEQYF.

The chain carries TRBV4-2 and TRBJ2-3, with TRBD2 as a possible D gene (5 bases). The CDR3 runs to 13 residues. Germline CDR1 reads LGHNA; CDR2 reads YNFKEQ. V was pared by 0 bases and J by 6 bases, with 7 bases between. The CDR3 is CASSQEGEDTQYF. In DNA form, the CDR3 reads TGTGCCAGCAGCCAAGAGGGAGAGGATACGCAGTATTTT.

This sequence joins TRBV6-1 and TRBJ2-1; 8 nucleotides align to TRBD1. The CDR3 spans 17 residues. The J segment lost 0 bases and the V segment lost 2 bases, leaving 6 bases of the junction unmatched. CDR1 MNHNS and CDR2 SASEGT come from the germline V gene. The CDR3 DNA reads as TGTGCCAGCAGTGAAATAGGGACAGGAAGCTCCTACAATGAGCAGTTCTTC. Translation: CASSEIGTGSSYNEQFF.

This sequence joins TRBV14 and TRBJ2-3; no clear D gene. The CDR3 spans 11 residues. V was shortened by 5 bases and J by 5 bases, with 5 bases between the two germline ends. Germline lookup yields CDR1 SGHDN and CDR2 FVKESK. CDR3 DNA: TGTGCCAGCAGCAGCCTAGATACGCAGTATTTT. It yields the protein CASSSLDTQYF.

The chain couples TRBV7-8 to TRBJ1-2, with unresolved D. Per germline, CDR1 SGHVS and CDR2 FQNEAQ. This CDR3 region has 15 residues. V was clipped by 0 bases and J by 4 bases, with 12 bases between them. The chain's CDR3 is CASSLAPQVGYGYTF. The CDR3 DNA reads TGTGCCAGCAGCTTAGCGCCGCAGGTGGGCTATGGCTACACCTTC.

The gene calls are TRBV28 and TRBJ1-1; 7 bases are shared with TRBD1. V was clipped by 4 bases and J by 4 bases; unmatched bases: 9. This CDR3 contains 15 residues. CDR1 is MDHEN, CDR2 SYDVKM, per germline. As DNA, the CDR3 is TGTGCCAGCAGTTGGCCAGGGGGAGGTGGCACTGAAGCTTTCTTT. The encoded protein is CASSWPGGGGTEAFF.

This chain links TRBV4-3 with TRBJ2-1; no reliable D call. Per germline, CDR1 LGHNA and CDR2 YSLEER. V shed 2 bases and J shed 7 bases, with 3 bases lying between them. The CDR3 spans 11 residues. The CDR3 is CASSQRNEQFF. Written as DNA, the CDR3 is TGCGCCAGCAGCCAACGGAATGAGCAGTTCTTC.

The rearrangement links TRBV6-1 to TRBJ2-7; TRBD1 matches 8 bases. This CDR3 comprises 16 residues. The V and J ends lost 3 bases and 4 bases, in that order; junction bases with no gene match: 11. CDR1 MNHNS and CDR2 SASEGT come from the germline V gene. CDR3 residues: CASSDRVGQAGYEQYF. In DNA, the CDR3 is TGTGCCAGCAGTGATCGGGTGGGACAGGCAGGTTACGAGCAGTACTTC.

V gene TRBV6-1 combines with J gene TRBJ2-5, with a weak D call TRBD2 (7 bases). The germline CDR1 and CDR2 sequences are MNHNS and SASEGT. V lost 7 bases to trimming and J lost 1 base, with 13 bases between them. The CDR3 extends over 14 amino acids. This chain's CDR3 is CASKVGGPQETQYF. The CDR3, as DNA: TGTGCCAGCAAAGTGGGGGGGCCCCAAGAGACCCAGTACTTC.

This clone was seen only once. The chain joins TRBV5-1 to TRBJ2-1; 8 bases agree with TRBD1. The CDR3 runs 16 residues. Germline-derived CDR1 and CDR2 are SGHRS and YFSETQ. V trimming: 0 bases; J trimming: 4 bases; junction bases outside the gene matches: 6. CDR3 nucleotide sequence: TGCGCCAGCAGCTTGGGTTTCGGACAGGGATACAATGAGCAGTTCTTC. Translating gives CASSLGFGQGYNEQFF. Full variable domain (outside the CDR3, taken from reference TRBV5-1 and TRBJ2-1): KAGVTQTPRYLIKTRGQQVTLSCSPISGHRSVSWYQQTPGQGLQFLFEYFSETQRNKGNFPGRFSGRQFSNSRSEMNVSTLELGDSALYLCASSLGFGQGYNEQFFGPGTRLTVL.

V gene TRBV7-2 combines with J gene TRBJ2-3; weak D call: TRBD1 (6 bases). The CDR3 sequence is 14 residues long. Looked up from germline, CDR1 is SGHTA and CDR2 is FQGNSA. V was clipped by 6 bases and J by 8 bases, with 18 bases between them. CDR3 in DNA: TGTGCCAGCAGTTATGGACAGTCCGCGCTTACGCAGTATTTT. As protein: CASSYGQSALTQYF.